This is a list of T cell receptor beta chains from one sample in a study of T-cell memory formation after mild COVID-19. TCRdb re-analysed the 5' RACE reads in MiXCR, keeping a single row per CDR3 protein. The table records about 430,000 distinct CDR3 sequences, roughly 24% of them present only once. The sample taken for sequencing was PBMCs or a T cell subset sorted from them (not recorded which). These receptors came from an adult woman who had mild COVID-19 (a few samples of this study predate the infection). Cell type and time point are not known. Both conserved end residues are part of each CDR3. Each record gives: clone size, V gene, D gene, J gene, CDR3 protein, CDR3 DNA. The D gene is left open where the match is weak. The size entry is marked missing in some rows and otherwise reads once, few, many or a size class.

few,TRBV27,.,TRBJ2-1,CASSFQPRRNNEQFF,TGTGCCAGCAGTTTTCAACCGCGCCGAAACAATGAGCAGTTCTTC
few,TRBV5-1,TRBD2,TRBJ2-5,CASSLVRLAGDVEETQYF,TGCGCCAGCAGCTTGGTGCGACTAGCGGGAGACGTGGAAGAGACCCAGTACTTC
.,TRBV20-1,TRBD1,TRBJ1-1,CSAPDREEGAFF,TGCAGTGCTCCGGACAGGGAGGAAGGAGCTTTCTTT
.,TRBV24-1,.,TRBJ1-2,CATSEGTSYGYTF,TGTGCCACCAGTGAAGGGACTAGCTATGGCTACACCTTC
.,TRBV24-1,.,TRBJ2-7,CATGQGPNEQYF,TGTGCCACCGGTCAGGGACCCAACGAGCAGTACTTC
few,TRBV14,.,TRBJ1-1,CASSQEMGNTEAFF,TGTGCCAGCAGCCAAGAAATGGGGAACACTGAAGCTTTCTTT
many,TRBV5-1,.,TRBJ1-2,CASSLAGTKGYTF,TGCGCCAGCAGCTTGGCCGGGACAAAAGGCTACACCTTC
.,TRBV7-8,.,TRBJ1-5,CASTAGPNQPQHF,TGTGCCAGCACAGCGGGGCCCAATCAGCCCCAGCATTTT
.,TRBV7-8,.,TRBJ2-1,CASSLRTGMNEQFF,TGTGCCAGCAGCTTACGGACTGGAATGAATGAGCAGTTCTTC
few,TRBV7-2,TRBD1,TRBJ2-7,CASSQDRAPSYEQYF,TGTGCCAGCAGCCAAGACAGGGCCCCCTCCTACGAGCAGTACTTC
few,TRBV6-2/TRBV6-3,.,TRBJ1-5,CASRNPGNQPQHF,TGTGCCAGCAGAAATCCAGGGAATCAGCCCCAGCATTTT
.,TRBV7-9,.,TRBJ2-5,CASSSGLTSSQETQYF,TGTGCCAGCAGCTCGGGACTTACTAGCAGCCAAGAGACCCAGTACTTC
.,TRBV6-5,.,TRBJ1-6,CASRTGRFYNSPLHF,TGTGCCAGCAGGACGGGCCGCTTCTATAATTCACCCCTCCACTTT
.,TRBV9,.,TRBJ1-4,CASSPGGRGEKLFF,TGTGCCAGCAGCCCTGGAGGTAGGGGAGAAAAACTGTTTTTT
few,TRBV15,TRBD2,TRBJ2-1,CATSRQSLAGGPTVFNEQFF,TGTGCCACCAGCAGACAAAGTCTAGCGGGAGGGCCTACTGTATTCAATGAGCAGTTCTTC
few,TRBV9,TRBD1,TRBJ2-1,CASSGTGVANEQFF,TGTGCCAGCAGCGGGACAGGGGTGGCCAATGAGCAGTTCTTC
few,TRBV9,.,TRBJ2-7,CASSVDHRAYEQYF,TGTGCCAGCAGCGTAGACCATCGGGCCTACGAGCAGTACTTC
few,TRBV7-2,.,TRBJ2-1,CASLKPGYEQFF,TGTGCCAGCCTGAAACCCGGGTATGAGCAGTTCTTC
.,TRBV12-3/TRBV12-4,.,TRBJ1-3,CASSLSGVSGNTIYF,TGTGCCAGCAGTTTATCTGGGGTTTCTGGAAACACCATATATTTT
.,TRBV2,TRBD1,TRBJ1-5,CASGPGTGNNQPQHF,TGTGCCAGCGGGCCCGGGACAGGCAATAATCAGCCCCAGCATTTT
few,TRBV12-3/TRBV12-4,.,TRBJ1-5,CASSPAAGENQPQHF,TGTGCCAGCAGCCCCGCGGCGGGGGAGAATCAGCCCCAGCATTTT
.,TRBV6-5,.,TRBJ1-5,CASRLDRGYNQPQHF,TGTGCCAGCCGTCTGGACAGAGGGTACAATCAGCCCCAGCATTTT
few,TRBV7-7,TRBD2,TRBJ2-2,CASSHAPAGVSGGELFF,TGTGCTAGCAGCCATGCCCCAGCGGGAGTGTCTGGCGGGGAGCTGTTTTTT
.,TRBV5-1,.,TRBJ2-2,CASSLGPLNGELFF,TGCGCCAGCAGCTTGGGACCCTTGAATGGGGAGCTGTTTTTT
.,TRBV5-4,TRBD1,TRBJ1-1,CASSPTGQGRGDTEAFF,TGTGCCAGCAGCCCGACCGGACAGGGACGAGGCGACACTGAAGCTTTCTTT
many,TRBV15,TRBD2,TRBJ2-1,CATKGLAGDNEQFF,TGTGCCACCAAGGGACTAGCGGGAGACAATGAGCAGTTCTTC
once,TRBV10-3,TRBD1,TRBJ1-2,CAISTTGESGYTF,TGTGCCATCAGCACAACAGGGGAGAGTGGCTACACCTTC
.,TRBV14,.,TRBJ2-7,CASSQAPAGRNEQYF,TGTGCCAGCAGCCAAGCTCCAGCAGGGAGAAACGAGCAGTACTTC
.,TRBV21-1,.,TRBJ2-1,CASSTTPDLAGGTNEQFF,TGTGCCAGCAGCACCACCCCCGACCTAGCGGGAGGAACGAATGAGCAGTTCTTC
.,TRBV20-1,.,TRBJ2-4,CSARRANIQYF,TGCAGTGCTAGGAGGGCAAACATTCAGTACTTC
.,TRBV29-1,.,TRBJ2-3,CSVGQPLTDTQYF,TGCAGCGTTGGACAGCCACTCACAGATACGCAGTATTTT
.,TRBV20-1,TRBD1,TRBJ1-2,CSAYTNTGGYGYTF,TGCAGTGCCTACACAAATACAGGGGGCTATGGCTACACCTTC
few,TRBV5-1,.,TRBJ2-7,CASSLDSVSSYEQYF,TGCGCCAGCAGCTTGGATTCCGTCAGCTCCTACGAGCAGTACTTC
few,TRBV12-3/TRBV12-4,.,TRBJ1-1,CASSVVPVLLANTEAFF,TGTGCCAGCAGCGTTGTACCGGTTTTGTTAGCTAACACTGAAGCTTTCTTT
few,TRBV12-3/TRBV12-4,.,TRBJ2-2,CASYHTNTGELFF,TGTGCCTCCTATCACACGAACACCGGGGAGCTGTTTTTT
.,TRBV30,.,TRBJ2-7,CAWSGGGGVYEQYF,TGTGCCTGGAGCGGGGGAGGGGGCGTCTACGAGCAGTACTTC
.,TRBV15,.,TRBJ1-2,CATSRATAGRNYGYTF,TGTGCCACCAGCAGAGCGACGGCGGGACGGAACTATGGCTACACCTTC
.,TRBV4-1,.,TRBJ1-1,CASSPRLPRDTEAFF,TGCGCCAGCAGCCCCCGCCTACCTAGGGACACTGAAGCTTTCTTT
.,TRBV20-1,TRBD1,TRBJ1-5,CSARDAGQGGGSWQPQHF,TGCAGTGCTAGAGACGCCGGACAGGGAGGGGGCTCATGGCAGCCCCAGCATTTT
.,TRBV28,.,TRBJ1-3,CATRRGFSGNTIYF,TGTGCCACCCGACGGGGGTTCTCTGGAAACACCATATATTTT
few,TRBV7-8,TRBD2,TRBJ2-2,CASSSLAGYTGELFF,TGTGCCAGCAGCTCCTTAGCGGGGTACACCGGGGAGCTGTTTTTT
few,TRBV20-1,.,TRBJ2-7,CSASRHQGEQYF,TGCAGTGCTAGCAGGCACCAGGGCGAGCAGTACTTC
few,TRBV27,.,TRBJ2-5,CASSLVQGETQYF,TGTGCCAGCAGTTTGGTCCAGGGAGAGACCCAGTACTTC
few,TRBV12-3/TRBV12-4,.,TRBJ2-3,CASSLGSRTDTQYF,TGTGCCAGCAGTTTAGGCTCGCGCACAGATACGCAGTATTTT
many,TRBV2,.,TRBJ1-5,CASSPATFSNQPQHF,TGTGCCAGCAGTCCAGCTACCTTTAGCAATCAGCCCCAGCATTTT
few,TRBV15,.,TRBJ2-7,CATSRDAPSYEQYF,TGTGCCACCAGCAGAGATGCCCCATCCTACGAGCAGTACTTC
few,TRBV12-3/TRBV12-4,TRBD1,TRBJ1-5,CASSRQGDINQPQHF,TGTGCCAGCAGTCGACAGGGAGATATCAATCAGCCCCAGCATTTT
many,TRBV10-3,.,TRBJ2-7,CAISERDEQYF,TGTGCCATCAGTGAAAGGGACGAGCAGTACTTC
few,TRBV2,TRBD1,TRBJ2-7,CASRGTGGNKFYEQYF,TGTGCCAGCCGAGGGACAGGGGGCAATAAATTCTACGAGCAGTACTTC
.,TRBV5-1,.,TRBJ1-1,CASSLFGTDLGGPMNTEAFF,TGCGCCAGCAGCTTGTTCGGGACTGACCTAGGTGGGCCTATGAACACTGAAGCTTTCTTT
few,TRBV20-1,.,TRBJ1-5,CSAKPQGNQPQHF,TGCAGTGCTAAACCCCAGGGAAATCAGCCCCAGCATTTT